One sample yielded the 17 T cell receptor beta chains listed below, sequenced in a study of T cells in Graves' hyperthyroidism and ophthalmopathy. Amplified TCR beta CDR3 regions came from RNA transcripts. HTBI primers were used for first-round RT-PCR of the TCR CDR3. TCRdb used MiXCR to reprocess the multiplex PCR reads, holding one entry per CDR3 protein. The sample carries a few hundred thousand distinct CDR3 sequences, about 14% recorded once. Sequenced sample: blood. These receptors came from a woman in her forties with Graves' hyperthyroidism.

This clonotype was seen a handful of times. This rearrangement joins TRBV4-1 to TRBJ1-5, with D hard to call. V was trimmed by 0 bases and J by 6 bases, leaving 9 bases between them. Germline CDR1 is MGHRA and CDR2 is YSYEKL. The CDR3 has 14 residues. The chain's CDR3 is CASSQDRWSQPQHF. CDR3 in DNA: TGCGCCAGCAGCCAAGATAGGTGGAGTCAGCCCCAGCATTTT.

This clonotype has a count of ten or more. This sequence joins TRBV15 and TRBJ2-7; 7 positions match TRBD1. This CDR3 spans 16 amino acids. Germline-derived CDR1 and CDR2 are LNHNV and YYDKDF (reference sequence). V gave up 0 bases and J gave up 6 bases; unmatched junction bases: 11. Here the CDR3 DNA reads TGTGCCACCAGCAGAGATTATTTAGGGGGCTCGGGCGAGCAGTACTTC. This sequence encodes CATSRDYLGGSGEQYF.

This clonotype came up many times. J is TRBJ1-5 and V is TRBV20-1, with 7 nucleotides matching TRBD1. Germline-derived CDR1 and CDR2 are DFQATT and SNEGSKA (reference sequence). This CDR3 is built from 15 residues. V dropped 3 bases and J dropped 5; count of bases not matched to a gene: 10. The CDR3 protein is CSASILGQAYQPQHF. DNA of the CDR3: TGCAGTGCTAGTATATTAGGACAGGCGTATCAGCCCCAGCATTTT.

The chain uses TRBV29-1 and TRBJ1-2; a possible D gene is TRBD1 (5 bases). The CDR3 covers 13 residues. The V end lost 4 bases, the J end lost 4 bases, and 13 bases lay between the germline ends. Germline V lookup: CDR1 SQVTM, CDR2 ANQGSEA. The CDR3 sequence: CSVGSGAIYGYTF. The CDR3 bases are TGCAGCGTTGGAAGTGGGGCAATCTATGGCTACACCTTC.

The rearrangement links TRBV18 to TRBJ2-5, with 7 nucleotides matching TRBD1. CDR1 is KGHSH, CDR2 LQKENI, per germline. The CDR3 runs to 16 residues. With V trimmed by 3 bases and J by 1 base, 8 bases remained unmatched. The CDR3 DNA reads TGTGCCAGCTCACCGGGAGTCGGGACAGCCCAAGAGACCCAGTACTTC. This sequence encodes CASSPGVGTAQETQYF.

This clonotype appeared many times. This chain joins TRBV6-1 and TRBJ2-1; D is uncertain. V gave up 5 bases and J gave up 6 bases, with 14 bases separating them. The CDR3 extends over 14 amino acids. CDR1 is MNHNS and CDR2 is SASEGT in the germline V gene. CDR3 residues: CASSSRQYPNEQFF. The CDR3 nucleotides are TGTGCCAGCAGTTCCCGCCAGTACCCCAATGAGCAGTTCTTC.

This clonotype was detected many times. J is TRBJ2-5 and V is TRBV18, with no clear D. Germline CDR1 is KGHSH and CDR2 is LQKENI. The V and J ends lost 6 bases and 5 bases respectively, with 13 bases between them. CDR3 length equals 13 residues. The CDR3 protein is CASSSVAMETQYF. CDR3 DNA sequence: TGTGCCAGCTCCAGTGTCGCTATGGAGACCCAGTACTTC.

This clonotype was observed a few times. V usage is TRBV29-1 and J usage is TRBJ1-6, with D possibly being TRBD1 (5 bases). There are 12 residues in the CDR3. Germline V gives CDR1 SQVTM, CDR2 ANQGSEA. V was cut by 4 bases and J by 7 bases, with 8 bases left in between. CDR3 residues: CSVAEGNSPLHF. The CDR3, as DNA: TGCAGCGTTGCTGAGGGGAATTCACCCCTCCACTTT.

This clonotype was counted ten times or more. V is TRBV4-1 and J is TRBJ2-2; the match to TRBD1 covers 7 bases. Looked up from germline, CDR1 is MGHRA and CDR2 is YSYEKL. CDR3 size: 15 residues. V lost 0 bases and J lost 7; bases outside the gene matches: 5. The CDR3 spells CASSQDDRVGGELFF. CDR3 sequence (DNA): TGCGCCAGCAGCCAAGATGACAGGGTGGGCGGGGAGCTGTTTTTT.

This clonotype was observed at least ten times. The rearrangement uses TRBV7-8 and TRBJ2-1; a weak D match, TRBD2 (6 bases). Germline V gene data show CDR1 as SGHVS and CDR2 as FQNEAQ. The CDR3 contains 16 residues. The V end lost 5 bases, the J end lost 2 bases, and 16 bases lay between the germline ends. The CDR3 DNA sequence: TGTGCCAGCAGCATGGGACTCATCTCGGCCTACAATGAGCAGTTCTTC. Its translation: CASSMGLISAYNEQFF. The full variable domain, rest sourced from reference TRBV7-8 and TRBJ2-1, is GAGVSQSPRYKVAKRGQDVALRCDPISGHVSLFWYQQALGQGPEFLTYFQNEAQLDKSGLPSDRFFAERPEGSVSTLKIQRTQQEDSAVYLCASSMGLISAYNEQFFGPGTRLTVL.

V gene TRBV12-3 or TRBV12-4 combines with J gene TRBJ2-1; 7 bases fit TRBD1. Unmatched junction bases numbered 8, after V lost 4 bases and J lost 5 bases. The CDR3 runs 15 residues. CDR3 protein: CASSSSGQADNEQFF. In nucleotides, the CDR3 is TGTGCCAGCAGTTCCTCAGGACAGGCCGACAATGAGCAGTTCTTC.

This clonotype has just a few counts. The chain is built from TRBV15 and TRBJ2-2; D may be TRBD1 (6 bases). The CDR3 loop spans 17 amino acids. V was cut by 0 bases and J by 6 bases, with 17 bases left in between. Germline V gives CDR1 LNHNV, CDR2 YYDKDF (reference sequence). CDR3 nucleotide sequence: TGTGCCACCAGCAGAGATCGTGGAAAAAAGGGGGCCGGGGAGCTGTTTTTT. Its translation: CATSRDRGKKGAGELFF.

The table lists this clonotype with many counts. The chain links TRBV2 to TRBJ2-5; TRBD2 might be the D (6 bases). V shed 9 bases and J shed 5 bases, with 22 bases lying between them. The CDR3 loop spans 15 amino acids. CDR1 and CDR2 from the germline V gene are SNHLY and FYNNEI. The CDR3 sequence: CARASERAGLETQYF. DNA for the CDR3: TGTGCCAGGGCTAGCGAGAGGGCCGGGCTCGAGACCCAGTACTTC.

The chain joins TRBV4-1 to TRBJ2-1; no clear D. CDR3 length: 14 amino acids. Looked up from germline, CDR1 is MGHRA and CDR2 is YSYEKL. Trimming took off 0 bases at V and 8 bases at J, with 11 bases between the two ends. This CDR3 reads CASSQDGIADEQFF. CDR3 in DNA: TGCGCCAGCAGCCAAGATGGAATAGCCGATGAGCAGTTCTTC.

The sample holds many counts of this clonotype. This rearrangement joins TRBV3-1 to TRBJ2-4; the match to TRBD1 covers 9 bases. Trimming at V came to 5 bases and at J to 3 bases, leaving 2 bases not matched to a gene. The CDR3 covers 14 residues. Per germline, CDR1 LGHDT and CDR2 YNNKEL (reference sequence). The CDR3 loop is CASSTGQGKNIQYF. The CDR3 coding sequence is TGTGCCAGCAGCACGGGACAGGGCAAAAACATTCAGTACTTC.

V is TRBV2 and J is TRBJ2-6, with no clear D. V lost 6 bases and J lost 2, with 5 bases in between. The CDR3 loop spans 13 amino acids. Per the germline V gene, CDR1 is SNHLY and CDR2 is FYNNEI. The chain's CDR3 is CASRGAGANVLTF. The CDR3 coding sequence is TGTGCCAGCAGGGGTGCTGGGGCCAACGTCCTGACTTTC.

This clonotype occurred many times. Written as DNA, the CDR3 is TGCGCCAGCTTCCCGGACTTAGAATACAATGAGCAGTTCTTC. It is translated as CASFPDLEYNEQFF. The J gene is TRBJ2-1, the V gene TRBV5-1; TRBD2 is a possible D gene (5 bases). The CDR3 is made up of 14 amino acids. In germline, CDR1 is SGHRS, CDR2 YFSETQ. Trimming pared 7 bases from V and 4 bases from J, leaving 15 bases between.